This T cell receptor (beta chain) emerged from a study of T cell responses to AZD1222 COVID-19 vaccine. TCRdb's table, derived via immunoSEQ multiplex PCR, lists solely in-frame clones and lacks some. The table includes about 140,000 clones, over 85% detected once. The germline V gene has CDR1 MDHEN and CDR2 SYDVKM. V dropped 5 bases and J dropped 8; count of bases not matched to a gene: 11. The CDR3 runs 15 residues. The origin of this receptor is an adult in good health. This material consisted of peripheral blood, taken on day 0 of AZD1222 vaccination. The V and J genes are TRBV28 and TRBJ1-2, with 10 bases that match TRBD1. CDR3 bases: TGTGCCAGCAGTCCACGGACAGGGGGAAGGGGCGGCTACACCTTC. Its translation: CASSPRTGGRGGYTF.